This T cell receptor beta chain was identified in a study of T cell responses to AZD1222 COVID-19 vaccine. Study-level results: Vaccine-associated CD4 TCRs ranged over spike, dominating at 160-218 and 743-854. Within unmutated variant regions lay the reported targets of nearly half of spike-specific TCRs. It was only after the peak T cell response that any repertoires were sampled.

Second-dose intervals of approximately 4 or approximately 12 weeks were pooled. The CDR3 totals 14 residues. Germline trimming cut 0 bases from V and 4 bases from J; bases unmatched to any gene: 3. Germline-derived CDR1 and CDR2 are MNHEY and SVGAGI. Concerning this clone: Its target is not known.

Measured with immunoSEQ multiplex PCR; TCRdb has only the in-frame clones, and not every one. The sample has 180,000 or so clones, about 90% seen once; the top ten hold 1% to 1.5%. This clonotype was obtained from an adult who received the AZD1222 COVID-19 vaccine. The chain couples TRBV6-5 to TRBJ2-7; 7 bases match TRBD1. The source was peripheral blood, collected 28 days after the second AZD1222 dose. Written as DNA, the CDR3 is TGTGCCAGCAGTTACTCCCAACAGGGGTACGAGCAGTACTTC. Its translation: CASSYSQQGYEQYF.